Listed below are T cell receptor beta chains from one sample, sequenced in a study of beta chain features in type 1 diabetes. Generated by immunoSEQ multiplex PCR, the TCRdb table keeps only in-frame clones and is missing some. The table records approximately 400,000 clones, more than 12% of them present only once. The sequencing sample was made of naive CD4+ T cells from blood. These TCRs come from a woman between 18 and 30 years old in good health. The CDR3 runs from the conserved cysteine through the conserved F or W. The D gene is left open where the match is weak. Size tells how often a clone was seen (once, few, many) or the class of an expanded clone, and some rows leave it out.

v_call: TRBV6-5
d_call: TRBD2
clone_size: few
j_call: TRBJ2-7
cdr3_aa: CASSPRTSGSYEQYF
cdr3_nt: TGTGCCAGCAGCCCCCGGACTAGCGGGAGTTACGAGCAGTACTTC

v_call: TRBV30
d_call: .
clone_size: .
j_call: TRBJ2-7
cdr3_aa: CAWSLDDGQSYEQYF
cdr3_nt: TGTGCCTGGAGCCTTGATGACGGACAGTCCTACGAGCAGTACTTC

v_call: TRBV5-6
d_call: TRBD1
clone_size: .
j_call: TRBJ2-3
cdr3_aa: CASSSQGRFTDTQYF
cdr3_nt: TGTGCCAGCAGCTCACAGGGGCGCTTCACAGATACGCAGTATTTT

v_call: TRBV6-5
d_call: .
clone_size: .
j_call: TRBJ2-2
cdr3_aa: CASSYSRGLTGELFF
cdr3_nt: TGTGCCAGCAGTTACTCGAGAGGTCTCACCGGGGAGCTGTTTTTT

v_call: TRBV6-5
d_call: .
clone_size: few
j_call: TRBJ2-7
cdr3_aa: CASSYSRIRGNYEQYF
cdr3_nt: TGTGCCAGCAGTTACTCTAGAATAAGGGGGAACTACGAGCAGTACTTC

v_call: TRBV7-3
d_call: TRBD2
clone_size: few
j_call: TRBJ2-7
cdr3_aa: CASSFRGLRGIAGGSSYEQYF
cdr3_nt: TGTGCCAGCAGCTTCCGGGGACTTCGAGGTATAGCGGGAGGGAGCTCCTACGAGCAGTACTTC

v_call: TRBV28
d_call: .
clone_size: few
j_call: TRBJ2-6
cdr3_aa: CASSLWAGPSSGANVLTF
cdr3_nt: TGTGCCAGCAGTTTATGGGCAGGGCCCAGCTCTGGGGCCAACGTCCTGACTTTC

v_call: TRBV7-9
d_call: .
clone_size: few
j_call: TRBJ1-5
cdr3_aa: CASSLGYVGHDQPQHF
cdr3_nt: TGTGCCAGCAGCTTAGGGTACGTGGGGCACGATCAGCCCCAGCATTTT

v_call: TRBV5-1
d_call: TRBD2
clone_size: .
j_call: TRBJ2-5
cdr3_aa: CASSLVGEGETQYF
cdr3_nt: TGCGCCAGCAGCTTGGTCGGGGAGGGAGAGACCCAGTACTTC

v_call: TRBV30
d_call: TRBD2
clone_size: few
j_call: TRBJ2-2
cdr3_aa: CAWSALALSGELFF
cdr3_nt: TGTGCCTGGAGCGCACTAGCGCTCAGCGGGGAGCTGTTTTTT

v_call: TRBV15
d_call: .
clone_size: few
j_call: TRBJ1-5
cdr3_aa: CATSPTPEGRYQPQHF
cdr3_nt: TGTGCCACCAGCCCAACGCCCGAGGGTAGATATCAGCCCCAGCATTTT

v_call: TRBV9
d_call: TRBD2
clone_size: .
j_call: TRBJ2-3
cdr3_aa: CASSVGLAGPGTQYF
cdr3_nt: TGTGCCAGCAGCGTAGGGTTAGCGGGGCCCGGTACGCAGTATTTT

v_call: TRBV25-1
d_call: .
clone_size: .
j_call: TRBJ2-6
cdr3_aa: CASSERGHSGANVLTF
cdr3_nt: TGTGCCAGCAGTGAAAGAGGCCACTCTGGGGCCAACGTCCTGACTTTC

v_call: TRBV29-1
d_call: .
clone_size: .
j_call: TRBJ2-5
cdr3_aa: CSVSWRLRRTEAQYF
cdr3_nt: TGCAGCGTGTCCTGGAGACTCCGACGGACAGAAGCCCAGTACTTC

v_call: TRBV30
d_call: .
clone_size: .
j_call: TRBJ2-7
cdr3_aa: CAWSTGYEQYF
cdr3_nt: TGTGCCTGGAGTACGGGCTACGAGCAGTACTTC

v_call: TRBV5-1
d_call: TRBD1
clone_size: few
j_call: TRBJ1-1
cdr3_aa: CASSSTGGANTEAFF
cdr3_nt: TGCGCCAGCAGCTCCACAGGGGGCGCGAACACTGAAGCTTTCTTT

v_call: TRBV7-2
d_call: .
clone_size: few
j_call: TRBJ2-7
cdr3_aa: CASSAGFSYEQYF
cdr3_nt: TGTGCCAGCAGCGCGGGTTTCTCCTACGAGCAGTACTTC

v_call: TRBV19
d_call: .
clone_size: few
j_call: TRBJ1-1
cdr3_aa: CASSIPGGAEAFF
cdr3_nt: TGTGCCAGTAGCATCCCTGGGGGCGCTGAAGCTTTCTTT

v_call: TRBV5-1
d_call: .
clone_size: few
j_call: TRBJ1-5
cdr3_aa: CASSLNSLSNQPQHF
cdr3_nt: TGCGCCAGCAGCTTGAACAGCCTTAGCAATCAGCCCCAGCATTTT

v_call: TRBV28
d_call: .
clone_size: .
j_call: TRBJ2-3
cdr3_aa: CAGASRVLTDTQYF
cdr3_nt: TGTGCCGGGGCTTCAAGGGTTCTGACAGATACGCAGTATTTT